The 27 T cell receptor beta chains in this list originate from one sample, sequenced in a study of blood T cell repertoires in COVID-19. Sequencing used immunoSEQ multiplex PCR; TCRdb keeps in-frame clones, though not all of them. The profile shows under 250,000 clones, 70% to 90% of them singletons. Sample: PBMCs or T cells enriched from blood (not recorded which). These receptors were collected from a man aged 25-45 years who had recovered from COVID-19.

This clone was seen a handful of times. This rearrangement joins TRBV6-2 or TRBV6-3 to TRBJ2-7; 13 nucleotides line up with TRBD2. In germline, CDR1 is MNHEY, CDR2 SVGEGT. V was clipped by 5 bases and J by 5 bases; unmatched bases: 6. The CDR3 spans 15 residues. In DNA, the CDR3 is TGTGCCAGCAGTCTCGGGACTAGCGGGATTGACGAGCAGTACTTC. This gives the protein CASSLGTSGIDEQYF.

J is TRBJ2-5 and V is TRBV14; TRBD2 matches 7 bases. Unmatched junction bases numbered 2, after V lost 0 bases and J lost 7 bases. The CDR3 covers 13 residues. From germline, CDR1 is SGHDN and CDR2 FVKESK. CDR3 in amino acids: CASSQDSGGTQYF. The CDR3 DNA follows: TGTGCCAGCAGCCAAGACTCGGGGGGGACCCAGTACTTC.

In the case of this clone: At the DNA level, this CDR3 is encoded by other sequences in the same sample as well. This sequence joins TRBV28 and TRBJ1-3, with 9 bases fitting TRBD1. This CDR3 comprises 14 residues. The ends lost 5 bases at V and 4 bases at J; junction bases unmatched: 3. The germline CDR1 and CDR2 sequences are MDHEN and SYDVKM. CDR3 residues: CASSRTGGGNTIYF. In nucleotides, the CDR3 is TGTGCCAGCAGTCGAACAGGGGGCGGAAACACCATATATTTT.

The V gene is TRBV28, the J gene TRBJ2-7, with 7 bases aligning to TRBD1. The junction had 10 bases not matched to a gene; V was cut back by 6 bases and J by 5 bases. CDR3 size: 14 residues. The germline V gene has CDR1 MDHEN and CDR2 SYDVKM. CDR3 nucleotide sequence: TGTGCCAGCAGCTCAGGGGGTTCGTTTAACGAGCAGTACTTC. This sequence encodes CASSSGGSFNEQYF.

The V call is TRBV6-5, the J call TRBJ1-2; no clear D gene. This CDR3 has 15 amino acids. Germline V CDR1 and CDR2: MNHEY, SVGAGI. V lost 0 bases, J lost 0 bases, and 8 bases lay in between. The CDR3 coding sequence is TGTGCCAGCAGTTACTCGAGGCTGACTAACTATGGCTACACCTTC. Protein sequence: CASSYSRLTNYGYTF.

The chain recombines TRBV27 with TRBJ1-6, with TRBD1 matching 7 bases. Germline values: CDR1 MNHEY, CDR2 SMNVEV (reference sequence). CDR3 length equals 12 residues. Trimming at V came to 6 bases and at J to 10 bases, leaving 3 bases not matched to a gene. Here the CDR3 reads CASSRQGSPLHF. DNA of the CDR3: TGTGCCAGCAGCCGACAGGGATCACCCCTCCACTTT.

The chain links TRBV24-1 to TRBJ2-1; D unclear. The germline V gene encodes CDR1 KGHDR and CDR2 SFDVKD. CDR3 length: 13 residues. Trimming removed 4 bases at V and 7 bases at J, with 10 bases between. CDR3 coding DNA: TGTGCCACCAGTGACACCGATCGGAATGAGCAGTTCTTC. This translates into CATSDTDRNEQFF.

V and J are TRBV2 and TRBJ2-7; D is ambiguous. CDR3 length equals 14 residues. V was pared by 9 bases and J by 0 bases, with 15 bases between. CDR1 and CDR2 from the germline V gene are SNHLY and FYNNEI. For the CDR3, the DNA is TGTGCCAGGCGGAGTACTTCGAGCTCCTACGAGCAGTACTTC. Translated, it gives CARRSTSSSYEQYF.

V is TRBV10-1 and J is TRBJ2-5, with a possible D match to TRBD2 (6 bases). This CDR3 is built from 13 residues. Germline values: CDR1 WNHNN, CDR2 SYGVQD (reference sequence). With 5 bases removed from V and 5 bases from J, the gap between germline ends came to 12 bases. The CDR3: CASSPGGSETQYF. DNA of the CDR3: TGCGCCAGCAGTCCTGGGGGGTCGGAGACCCAGTACTTC.

This chain joins TRBV6-4 and TRBJ2-1; 9 nucleotides align to TRBD2. V dropped 3 bases and J dropped 2; count of bases not matched to a gene: 2. This CDR3 contains 15 residues. Germline values: CDR1 MRHNA, CDR2 SNTAGT. As DNA, the CDR3 is TGTGCCAGCAGTGAAGTAGCGGGGGCCTACAATGAGCAGTTCTTC. It encodes CASSEVAGAYNEQFF.

This rearrangement joins TRBV7-2 to TRBJ2-1; 11 bases agree with TRBD2. The V and J ends lost 2 bases and 9 bases, in that order; junction bases with no gene match: 9. Per germline, CDR1 SGHTA and CDR2 FQGNSA. The CDR3 spans 16 residues. CDR3: CASSLRTSGLGSEQFF. The CDR3 DNA reads as TGTGCCAGCAGCTTAAGGACTAGCGGGTTGGGGTCTGAGCAGTTCTTC.

The rearrangement links TRBV4-1 to TRBJ1-5; 7 bases map to TRBD1. The CDR3 has 15 residues. Per germline, CDR1 MGHRA and CDR2 YSYEKL. Losses at the gene ends were 4 bases for V and 4 bases for J; bases not matched to a gene: 7. The CDR3 bases are TGCGCCAGCAGCCGCTTACGGGACAGTAATCAGCCCCAGCATTTT. This codes for CASSRLRDSNQPQHF.

In its sample, this clone was seen a few times. This sequence joins TRBV27 and TRBJ2-7, with 14 nucleotides matching TRBD2. The CDR3 sequence is 17 residues long. The V gene's germline CDR1 is MNHEY and CDR2 SMNVEV (reference sequence). The trim removed 3 bases at V and 2 bases at J, leaving 6 bases unmatched. CDR3 in DNA: TGTGCCAGCAGTTTCACGGGACTAGCGGGGGTACCCTACGAGCAGTACTTC. This codes for CASSFTGLAGVPYEQYF.

The count of this clone is one. The V and J genes are TRBV5-4 and TRBJ2-2, with D perhaps matching TRBD2 (6 bases). This CDR3 is built from 15 residues. CDR1 is SGHNT and CDR2 is YYREEE in the germline V gene (reference sequence). Deletions cut 3 bases from V and 4 bases from J, with 13 bases between. Here the CDR3 DNA reads TGTGCCAGCAGCTACGGCGGGGCGGGCACCGGGGAGCTGTTTTTT. Encoded protein: CASSYGGAGTGELFF.

The genes are TRBV7-8 and TRBJ2-7, with D possibly being TRBD1 (5 bases). CDR1 is SGHVS, CDR2 FQNEAQ, per germline. This CDR3 has 12 residues. The V end was cut by 4 bases, the J end by 4 bases, with 8 bases between. The CDR3 loop reads CASSSRTYEQYF. DNA for the CDR3: TGTGCCAGCAGCTCTAGGACATACGAGCAGTACTTC. Full variable domain (remainder filled in from reference TRBV7-8 and TRBJ2-7): GAGVSQSPRYKVAKRGQDVALRCDPISGHVSLFWYQQALGQGPEFLTYFQNEAQLDKSGLPSDRFFAERPEGSVSTLKIQRTQQEDSAVYLCASSSRTYEQYFGPGTRLTVT.

The V call is TRBV6-2 or TRBV6-3, the J call TRBJ2-7; a weak D match, TRBD2 (5 bases). V dropped 2 bases and J dropped 3 bases, with 11 bases sitting between them. In germline, CDR1 is MNHEY, CDR2 SVGEGT. The CDR3 loop spans 14 amino acids. DNA of the CDR3: TGTGCCAGCAGTTACCGGGGTATCCTCTACGAGCAGTACTTC. Translation gives CASSYRGILYEQYF.

The chain joins TRBV7-9 to TRBJ1-1; 7 nucleotides align to TRBD1. The V and J ends lost 0 bases and 7 bases, in that order; junction bases with no gene match: 5. Germline-derived CDR1 and CDR2 are SEHNR and FQNEAQ (reference sequence). CDR3 size: 14 residues. As DNA, the CDR3 is TGTGCCAGCAGCTTAGCAGGGGACAGCCTTGAAGCTTTCTTT. It is translated as CASSLAGDSLEAFF.

This chain joins TRBV4-2 and TRBJ1-1; D gene unclear. Germline loops: CDR1 LGHNA, CDR2 YNFKEQ. V lost 7 bases to trimming and J lost 1 base, with 19 bases between them. This CDR3 spans 16 amino acids. The CDR3 loop is CASTLRVPPQNTEAFF. The CDR3 nucleotides are TGTGCCAGCACCCTAAGAGTCCCGCCCCAGAACACTGAAGCTTTCTTT.

The chain recombines TRBV7-9 with TRBJ2-5; 10 positions agree with TRBD1. After removal of 5 bases from V and 5 bases from J, the junction contained 8 bases not matched to a gene. The CDR3 is 15 amino acids. In germline, CDR1 is SEHNR, CDR2 FQNEAQ (reference sequence). CDR3 protein: CASSPGTGDLETQYF. For the CDR3, the DNA is TGTGCCAGCAGCCCCGGGACAGGGGATTTGGAGACCCAGTACTTC.

The genes are TRBV7-6 and TRBJ2-7, with 13 bases lining up with TRBD2. The CDR3 runs to 17 residues. Germline V CDR1 and CDR2: SGHVS, FNYEAQ. Trimming cost V 1 base and J 5 bases; bases outside gene matches: 8. CDR3 sequence: CASSLVSLAGGPNEQYF. CDR3 bases: TGTGCCAGCAGCTTAGTCTCACTAGCGGGAGGGCCGAACGAGCAGTACTTC.

This chain uses TRBV4-2 with TRBJ1-5; D perhaps matches TRBD1 (5 bases). The CDR3 is made up of 16 amino acids. The V end lost 1 base, the J end lost 5 bases, and 15 bases lay between the germline ends. The germline V gene has CDR1 LGHNA and CDR2 YNFKEQ. The CDR3 DNA reads TGTGCCAGCAGCCAAGCGGAGGGGAGCCGTTATCAGCCCCAGCATTTT. It translates to CASSQAEGSRYQPQHF.

The rearrangement uses TRBV27 and TRBJ2-7; 8 nucleotides line up with TRBD2. Losses at the gene ends were 0 bases for V and 4 bases for J; bases not matched to a gene: 5. The CDR3 length is 15 residues. Germline V gives CDR1 MNHEY, CDR2 SMNVEV (reference sequence). In nucleotides, the CDR3 is TGTGCCAGCAGTTTATCAGGACTAGCCCAGTACGAGCAGTACTTC. This codes for CASSLSGLAQYEQYF.

This chain connects TRBV6-1 to TRBJ1-5; 7 bases map to TRBD1. Germline-derived CDR1 and CDR2 are MNHNS and SASEGT. This CDR3 region has 17 residues. V gave up 2 bases and J gave up 5 bases; unmatched junction bases: 12. The CDR3 DNA reads TGTGCCAGCAGTGAAAAATTCGACAGGGTGTCCGATCAGCCCCAGCATTTT. Its translation: CASSEKFDRVSDQPQHF.

The chain combines TRBV5-1 with TRBJ1-6; perhaps TRBD1 as D (6 bases). This CDR3 has 16 amino acids. Germline loops: CDR1 SGHRS, CDR2 YFSETQ. V dropped 2 bases and J dropped 5 bases, with 14 bases sitting between them. The CDR3 region has the DNA TGCGCCAGCAGCTTCGGGGGGCTGTATAATAATTCACCCCTCCACTTT. It codes for CASSFGGLYNNSPLHF.

The CDR3 nucleotides read TGCGCCAGCAGCTTGGGGTTAGCGGGAGTGGGAGAGACCCAGTACTTC. This gives the protein CASSLGLAGVGETQYF. V is TRBV5-1 and J is TRBJ2-5; 9 bases agree with TRBD2. The CDR3 covers 16 residues. The germline CDR1 and CDR2 sequences are SGHRS and YFSETQ. The J segment lost 4 bases and the V segment lost 0 bases, leaving 7 bases of the junction unmatched. The full variable domain, with the rest looked up from reference TRBV5-1 and TRBJ2-5, is KAGVTQTPRYLIKTRGQQVTLSCSPISGHRSVSWYQQTPGQGLQFLFEYFSETQRNKGNFPGRFSGRQFSNSRSEMNVSTLELGDSALYLCASSLGLAGVGETQYFGPGTRLLVL.

J is TRBJ2-7 and V is TRBV18; TRBD2 might be the D (5 bases). Germline assignment: CDR1 KGHSH and CDR2 LQKENI. V was shortened by 2 bases and J by 2 bases, with 16 bases between the two germline ends. The CDR3 contains 16 residues. The CDR3 nucleotides read TGTGCCAGCTCACCAAGGACTGCCCTGAACACCTACGAGCAGTACTTC. Translated, it gives CASSPRTALNTYEQYF. Full variable domain (rest looked up from reference TRBV18 and TRBJ2-7): NAGVMQNPRHLVRRRGQEARLRCSPMKGHSHVYWYRQLPEEGLKFMVYLQKENIIDESGMPKERFSAEFPKEGPSILRIQQVVRGDSAAYFCASSPRTALNTYEQYFGPGTRLTVT.

This clone has more than one count but fewer than ten. V usage is TRBV19 and J usage is TRBJ2-7, with TRBD2 as a possible D gene (6 bases). CDR3 length: 16 residues. Germline CDR1 and CDR2: LNHDA and SQIVND (reference sequence). V gave up 6 bases and J gave up 7 bases, with 25 bases separating them. The CDR3 DNA reads TGTGCCAGTAGCAATCAACAGGTCCGGGGGACGGGGGAGCAGTACTTC. Protein sequence: CASSNQQVRGTGEQYF.